The rows below give T cell receptor beta chains drawn from one sample of a study of blood T cell repertoires in COVID-19. Clones were read by immunoSEQ multiplex PCR, and TCRdb kept only the in-frame ones, dropping some. The sample includes more than 85,000 clones, approximately 89% of them seen just once. The sequenced sample consisted of peripheral blood. Every receptor here comes from a man in his sixties with acute or convalescent COVID-19. CDR3s include the opening cysteine and the closing phenylalanine or tryptophan. The D gene is left open where the match is weak. Part of the rows lack a size; the others show once, few, many or a class for expanded clones.

j_call clone_size v_call d_call cdr3_nt cdr3_aa
TRBJ2-6 NA TRBV24-1 NA TGTGCCACCAGTGATCCTTCGGACAGAGCGAACTCTGGGGCCAACGTCCTGACTTTC CATSDPSDRANSGANVLTF
TRBJ2-7 NA TRBV11-2 NA TGTGCCAGCAGAGCACTCTCCGGGGTTGCCGAGCAGTACTTC CASRALSGVAEQYF
TRBJ1-1 NA TRBV5-1 NA TGCGCCAGCAGCTTTGGAGTAGGGGTTATGGACACTGAAGCTTTCTTT CASSFGVGVMDTEAFF
TRBJ2-2 NA TRBV27 TRBD2 TGTGCCAGCAGTTTTTCACTAGCGGGAGTCGGCGGGGAGCTGTTTTTT CASSFSLAGVGGELFF
TRBJ2-1 NA TRBV5-1 NA TGCGCCAGCAGCTTAGGCGGGTTTTCCTACAATGAGCAGTTCTTC CASSLGGFSYNEQFF
TRBJ1-3 NA TRBV10-3 NA TGTGCCATCAGTGAGTCTAGACGGGGACAATCGGACACCATATATTTT CAISESRRGQSDTIYF
TRBJ1-2 NA TRBV2 NA TGTGCCAGCAGTGAAGCAGGGCAGGGCTATGGCTACACCTTC CASSEAGQGYGYTF
TRBJ2-5 NA TRBV3-1/TRBV3-2 NA TGTGCCAGCAGTCCAGACGCAACCCGGTGGGGCGAGACCCAGTACTTC CASSPDATRWGETQYF
TRBJ1-4 NA TRBV6-4 TRBD1 TGTGCCAGCAGCTCACAGGGGGCGGGTGATATTGGTGAAGAAAAACTGTTTTTT CASSSQGAGDIGEEKLFF
TRBJ2-7 NA TRBV19 TRBD1 TGTGCCAGTAGTGCCGACAGGGGAGGTGAGCAGTACTTC CASSADRGGEQYF
TRBJ2-1 NA TRBV6-1 TRBD1 TGTGCCAGCAGTGAAGCGGGGACAGGGAGGTACAATGAGCAGTTCTTC CASSEAGTGRYNEQFF
TRBJ1-5 NA TRBV6-5 NA TGTGCCAGCAGTTACTCGGCAGGTAATCAGCCCCAGCATTTT CASSYSAGNQPQHF
TRBJ2-3 NA TRBV18 TRBD2 TGTGCCAGCTCACCCCGACTAGCGGGGAGCACAGATACGCAGTATTTT CASSPRLAGSTDTQYF
TRBJ1-4 NA TRBV27 TRBD1 TGTGCCAGCAGTTTAAGGGGACAGGGGAATGAAAAACTGTTTTTT CASSLRGQGNEKLFF
TRBJ1-1 NA TRBV5-4 TRBD1 TGTGCCAGCAGCTCAAAGGCAGGGGGCGAAAGAGGGAAGAACACTGAAGCTTTCTTT CASSSKAGGERGKNTEAFF
TRBJ1-5 few TRBV19 NA TGTTCGGCGGCGGCGGAGGGTAGGCAGCCCCAGCATTTT CSAAAEGRQPQHF
TRBJ2-3 NA TRBV5-4 TRBD2 TGTGCCAGCAGCTCTCCGGGACTAGCGTCCACAGATACGCAGTATTTT CASSSPGLASTDTQYF
TRBJ2-2 NA TRBV10-3 TRBD2 TGTGCCATCAGTGATCGACTAGCGGGGACGAGTCAGGAGCTGTTTTTT CAISDRLAGTSQELFF
TRBJ2-3 NA TRBV7-8 TRBD1 TGTGCCAGCAGCAGAGACAGGGGGAAAACAGATACGCAGTATTTT CASSRDRGKTDTQYF
TRBJ2-7 few TRBV30 NA TGTGCCTGGAGTCAGTACAGGGTTAGGTACGAGCAGTACTTC CAWSQYRVRYEQYF
TRBJ1-1 NA TRBV5-4 NA TGTGCCAGCAGCTTGCAGAGGCGGCCAAACACTGAAGCTTTCTTT CASSLQRRPNTEAFF
TRBJ1-1 NA TRBV30 NA TGTGCCTGGAGTCTACAGACCAACACTGAAGCTTTCTTT CAWSLQTNTEAFF
TRBJ2-1 NA TRBV19 TRBD2 TGTGCCAGTAGTAGTTTAGCGGGAGTAGAGGGTGAGCAGTTCTTC CASSSLAGVEGEQFF
TRBJ2-3 NA TRBV2 NA TGTGCCAGCAGTGCAATTGCGCAGTATTTT CASSAIAQYF
TRBJ1-1 NA TRBV5-4 NA TGTGCCAGCAGCTTCGGGACAACTAGCACTGAAGCTTTCTTT CASSFGTTSTEAFF
TRBJ2-3 NA TRBV27 TRBD2 TGTGCCAGCAGTCCGGGACTAGCGGGTCGCACAGATACGCAGTATTTT CASSPGLAGRTDTQYF
TRBJ1-5 NA TRBV6-2/TRBV6-3 TRBD1 TGTGCCAGCAGTTACCACGGGACAGATAGCAATCAGCCCCAGCATTTT CASSYHGTDSNQPQHF
TRBJ1-3 NA TRBV6-5 NA TGTGCCAGCAAGACAGACACCAACTCTGGAAACACCATATATTTT CASKTDTNSGNTIYF
TRBJ2-2 NA TRBV5-5 NA TGTGCCAGCAGCTTTGGGGCCGGCACCGGGGAGCTGTTTTTT CASSFGAGTGELFF
TRBJ2-1 NA TRBV14 TRBD2 TGTGCCAGCAGCCAAGGAGGACTAGCGGGAGGGCCAGGTTACAATGAGCAGTTCTTC CASSQGGLAGGPGYNEQFF
TRBJ2-5 once TRBV5-5 NA TGTGCCAGCAGCTTGAACAGTGGGGAGACCCAGTACTTC CASSLNSGETQYF
TRBJ2-6 NA TRBV18 TRBD1 TGTGCCAGCTCAGCGCAGGGGGCGTCAGGGGCCAACGTCCTGACTTTC CASSAQGASGANVLTF
TRBJ2-1 NA TRBV7-9 TRBD2 TGTGCCAGCAGCTTAGGACTAGCCCCCTACAATGAGCAGTTCTTC CASSLGLAPYNEQFF
TRBJ2-3 once TRBV9 NA TGTGCCAGCAGCGTAGGTGGTTCAGGAGGGAGTCTTACAGATACGCAGTATTTT CASSVGGSGGSLTDTQYF
TRBJ1-5 NA TRBV30 NA TGTGCCTGGAGTGTAGCTAACAATCAGCCCCAGCATTTT CAWSVANNQPQHF
TRBJ2-1 NA TRBV3-1/TRBV3-2 TRBD1 TGTGCCAGCAGCCCCGGGACAGGGTCTTACAATGAGCAGTTCTTC CASSPGTGSYNEQFF
TRBJ2-5 NA TRBV9 NA TGTGCCAGCAGCGTAGTGGGCTCCCAACCTCGAGAGACCCAGTACTTC CASSVVGSQPRETQYF
TRBJ1-1 NA TRBV7-9 NA TGTGCCAGCAGCTTTAACATGAACACTGAAGCTTTCTTT CASSFNMNTEAFF
TRBJ1-4 NA TRBV3-1/TRBV3-2 NA TGTGCCAGCAGCCAAGTAAATCAGGGACTGTTTTTT CASSQVNQGLFF
TRBJ2-2 NA TRBV5-1 TRBD2 TGCGCCAGCAGCAGCTCTCCCGGGACTAGCGTTCCCACCGGGGAGCTGTTTTTT CASSSSPGTSVPTGELFF
TRBJ1-1 NA TRBV5-8 TRBD1 TGTGCCAGCAGCTTCCTAACAGGGGTGGGCACTGAAGCTTTCTTT CASSFLTGVGTEAFF
TRBJ2-3 NA TRBV10-3 TRBD2 TGTGCCATCAGTTTGCGGGAGGTCTCAGATACGCAGTATTTT CAISLREVSDTQYF